A selection of T cell receptor beta chains follows, all from one sample in a study of tumor and adjacent non-tumor tissue in lung cancer. Each CDR3 protein is one row after TCRdb ran MiXCR on the multiplex PCR reads. Of about 76,000 distinct CDR3 sequences listed, around 65% were seen once; the top ten hold 10% to 15%. The sequencing input was lung tumor tissue. The receptors here all came from a woman in her 70s with non-small cell lung cancer. Both conserved end residues are part of each CDR3. Fields, in order: clone size, J gene, D gene, V gene, CDR3 protein, CDR3 DNA. The D gene is left open where the match is weak. The listing skips clone size in some rows; elsewhere it reads once, few, many or a size class.

many	TRBJ1-1	TRBD1	TRBV28	CASLLGGASEAFF	TGTGCCAGCCTATTAGGGGGCGCAAGTGAAGCTTTCTTT
NA	TRBJ2-5	NA	TRBV5-1	CASSSEGLGQETQYF	TGCGCCAGCAGCTCGGAGGGACTGGGCCAAGAGACCCAGTACTTC
NA	TRBJ1-5	TRBD1	TRBV5-1	CASSLDRHNQPQRF	TGCGCCAGCAGTCTGGACAGGCATAATCAGCCCCAGCGTTTT
many	TRBJ1-2	NA	TRBV13	CASSLRGAYGYTF	TGTGCCAGCAGCTTACGGGGGGCCTATGGCTACACCTTC
NA	TRBJ1-1	NA	TRBV29-1	CSVVNKGTNTEAFF	TGCAGCGTAGTCAACAAGGGGACGAACACTGAAGCTTTCTTT
NA	TRBJ2-1	TRBD1	TRBV27	CASSWGQGYNEQFF	TGTGCCAGCAGTTGGGGACAGGGCTACAATGAGCAGTTCTTC
once	TRBJ2-5	NA	TRBV28	CASSFDSGKETQYF	TGTGCCAGCAGTTTTGATAGCGGTAAAGAGACCCAGTACTTT
many	TRBJ2-2	NA	TRBV12-3/TRBV12-4	CASSPNRAGELFF	TGTGCCAGCAGCCCAAACAGGGCCGGGGAGCTGTTTTTT
NA	TRBJ1-2	NA	TRBV29-1	CSVGLRDVRGYTF	TGCAGCGTTGGACTCCGGGATGTACGGGGCTACACCTTC
NA	TRBJ2-7	NA	TRBV4-1	CASSQEWGGRQYEQYF	TGCGCCAGCAGCCAAGAGTGGGGTGGTAGGCAGTACGAGCAGTACTTC
NA	TRBJ2-1	NA	TRBV14	CAGSHEGWSSYYEQFF	TGTGCCGGCAGTCATGAGGGGTGGAGCTCCTACTATGAGCAGTTCTTC
NA	TRBJ1-5	NA	TRBV12-3/TRBV12-4	CASSYMTVANQTQHF	TGTGCCAGCAGTTATATGACCGTGGCGAATCAGACCCAGCATTTT
many	TRBJ2-1	NA	TRBV5-6	CASSLQNEQFF	TGTGCCAGCAGCTTACAGAATGAGCAGTTCTTC
NA	TRBJ1-4	NA	TRBV5-1	CASSFTVYNEKLFF	TGCGCCAGCAGCTTTACGGTGTACAATGAAAAACTGTTTTTT
NA	TRBJ1-5	TRBD1	TRBV6-5	CASRPTGTNQPQHF	TGTGCCAGCAGGCCGACAGGGACAAATCAACCCCAGCATTTT
many	TRBJ2-1	NA	TRBV5-1	CASSAGPEVYNEQFF	TGCGCCAGCAGCGCGGGACCCGAGGTCTACAATGAGCAGTTCTTC
many	TRBJ2-3	TRBD2	TRBV7-8	CASSLDREGDTQYF	TGTGCCAGCAGCTTAGACCGGGAGGGAGATACGCAGTATTTT
NA	TRBJ2-5	TRBD2	TRBV20-1	CSARMGGVVKETQYF	TGCAGTGCTAGAATGGGGGGGGTGGTGAAAGAGACCCAGTACTTC
NA	TRBJ1-4	NA	TRBV4-2	CASSQDKVRTVSAEKLFF	TGTGCCAGCAGCCAAGACAAGGTCCGAACTGTGAGTGCTGAAAAACTGTTTTTT
NA	TRBJ2-5	NA	TRBV6-5	CASSYSIGEEEESQYF	TGTGCCAGCAGTTACTCGATTGGGGAGGAGGAAGAGAGCCAGTACTTC
once	TRBJ2-3	NA	TRBV30	CACVRADEITDAQYF	TGTGCCTGTGTAAGAGCGGACGAAATCACAGATGCGCAGTATTTT
NA	TRBJ2-3	TRBD1	TRBV11-1	CTSTLDREAVTQYF	TGTACCAGCACCTTGGACAGGGAGGCAGTTACGCAGTATTTT
few	TRBJ2-5	NA	TRBV6-5	CASSYSLGEREETQYF	TGTGCCAGCAGTTACTCCCTTGGGGAGAGGGAAGAGACACAGTACTTC
NA	TRBJ2-3	TRBD2	TRBV28	CAGSLNSGSQVDTQYF	TGTGCCGGCAGTTTAAATAGCGGGAGTCAGGTAGATACGCAGTATTTT
NA	TRBJ2-5	NA	TRBV4-2	CGSSQASEPNQETQYF	TGTGGCAGCAGCCAGGCTAGCGAGCCCAACCAAGAGACCCAGTACTTC
many	TRBJ2-2	TRBD2	TRBV28	CASRPSGRAHGELFF	TGTGCCAGCAGACCTAGCGGGAGGGCTCACGGGGAGCTGTTTTTT
NA	TRBJ2-1	TRBD2	TRBV4-1	CASSRHSSGSYSEQSF	TGCGCCAGCAGCCGTCATTCTAGCGGGAGTTACAGTGAGCAGTCCTTC
many	TRBJ2-1	NA	TRBV28	CASSDNEQFF	TGTGCCAGCAGTGACAATGAGCAGTTCTTC
many	TRBJ2-3	NA	TRBV11-2	CASSFGRIGTSRGDTQYF	TGTGCCAGCAGCTTTGGGCGTATCGGGACGAGCCGGGGAGATACGCAGTATTTT
NA	TRBJ2-1	TRBD2	TRBV6-5	CVSSSGRAFFEQFF	TGTGTCAGCAGTAGCGGGAGGGCATTTTTTGAGCAGTTCTTC
NA	TRBJ2-5	NA	TRBV20-1	CSAKPTRELQETQHF	TGCAGTGCTAAACCCACTAGAGAGCTCCAAGAGACTCAGCACTTC
NA	TRBJ2-2	NA	TRBV12-3/TRBV12-4	CASSESGTEELFF	TGTGCCAGTAGCGAATCGGGCACAGAGGAGCTGTTTTTT
NA	TRBJ1-1	TRBD1	TRBV4-1	CTSSQGSGRQGAFF	TGCACCAGTAGCCAAGGGTCAGGGCGACAGGGAGCTTTCTTT
NA	TRBJ1-1	NA	TRBV10-3	CAISKNGGDTEAFF	TGTGCCATCAGCAAGAACGGGGGGGACACTGAAGCTTTCTTT
many	TRBJ2-3	TRBD2	TRBV6-1	CASSDRLAATDTQYF	TGTGCCAGCAGTGACAGACTAGCGGCCACAGATACGCAGTATTTT